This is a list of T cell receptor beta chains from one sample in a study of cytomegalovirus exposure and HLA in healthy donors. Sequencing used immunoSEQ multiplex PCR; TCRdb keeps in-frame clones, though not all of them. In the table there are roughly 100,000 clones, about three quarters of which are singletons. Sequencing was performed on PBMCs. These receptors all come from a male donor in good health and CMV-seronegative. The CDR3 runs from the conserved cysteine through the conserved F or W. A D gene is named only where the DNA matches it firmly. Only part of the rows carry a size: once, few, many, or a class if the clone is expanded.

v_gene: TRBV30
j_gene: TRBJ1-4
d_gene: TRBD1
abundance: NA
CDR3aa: CAWRQGAKNEKLFF
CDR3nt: TGTGCCTGGAGGCAGGGGGCAAAGAATGAAAAACTGTTTTTT

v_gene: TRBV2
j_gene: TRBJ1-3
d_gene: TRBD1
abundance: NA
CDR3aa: CASRGQTGNTIYF
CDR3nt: TGTGCCAGCAGGGGACAGACTGGAAACACCATATATTTT

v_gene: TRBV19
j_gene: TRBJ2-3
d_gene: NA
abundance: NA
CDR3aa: CASSVSADTQYF
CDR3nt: TGTGCCAGCTCCGTTTCCGCAGATACGCAGTATTTT

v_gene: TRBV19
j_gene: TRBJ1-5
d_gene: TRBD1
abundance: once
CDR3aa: CASSMGLTGDSNQPQHF
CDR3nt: TGTGCCAGTAGTATGGGGCTGACAGGGGATAGCAATCAGCCCCAGCATTTT

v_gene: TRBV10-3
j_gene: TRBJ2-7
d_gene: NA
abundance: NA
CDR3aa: CAISRDFYEQYF
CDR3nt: TGTGCCATCAGCCGGGACTTCTACGAGCAGTACTTC

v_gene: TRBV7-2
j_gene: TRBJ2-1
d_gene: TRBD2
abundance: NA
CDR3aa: CASRPSGRAGGEQFF
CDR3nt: TGTGCCAGCAGACCAAGCGGGAGGGCCGGAGGGGAGCAGTTCTTC

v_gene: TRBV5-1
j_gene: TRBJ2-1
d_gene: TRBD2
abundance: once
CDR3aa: CASSLDPVLAGANEQFF
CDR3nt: TGCGCCAGCAGCTTGGACCCGGTACTAGCGGGAGCGAATGAGCAGTTCTTC

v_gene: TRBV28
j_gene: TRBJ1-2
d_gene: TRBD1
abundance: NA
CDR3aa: CASSFGGTAVNYGYTF
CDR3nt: TGTGCCAGCAGTTTTGGGGGGACAGCGGTTAACTATGGCTACACCTTC

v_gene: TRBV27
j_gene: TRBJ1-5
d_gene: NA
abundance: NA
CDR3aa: CASSSHRPRGDKISPQHF
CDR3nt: TGTGCCAGCAGTTCGCACAGGCCTCGAGGGGACAAAATCAGCCCCCAGCATTTT

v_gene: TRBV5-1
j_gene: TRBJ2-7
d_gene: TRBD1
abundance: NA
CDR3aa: CASSFTGTGDEQYF
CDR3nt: TGCGCCAGCAGCTTCACCGGGACAGGGGACGAGCAGTACTTC

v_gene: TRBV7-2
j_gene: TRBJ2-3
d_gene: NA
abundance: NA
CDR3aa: CASSSITGGTDTQYF
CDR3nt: TGTGCCAGCAGCTCTATAACGGGGGGCACAGATACGCAGTATTTT

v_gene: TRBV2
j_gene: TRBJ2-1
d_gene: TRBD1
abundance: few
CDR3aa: CASRQGRDRQQFF
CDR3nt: TGTGCCAGCAGGCAGGGCCGGGACAGGCAGCAGTTCTTC

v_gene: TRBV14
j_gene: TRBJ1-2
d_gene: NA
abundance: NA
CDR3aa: CASSPSRNYGYTF
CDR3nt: TGTGCCAGCAGCCCCTCCCGTAACTATGGCTACACCTTC

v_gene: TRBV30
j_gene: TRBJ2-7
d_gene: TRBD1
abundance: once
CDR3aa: CAWSHPPGTGSYEQYF
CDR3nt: TGTGCCTGGAGTCATCCCCCCGGGACAGGGTCTTACGAGCAGTACTTC

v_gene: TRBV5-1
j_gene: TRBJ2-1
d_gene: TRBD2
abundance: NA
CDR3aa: CASSLAGISSYNEQFF
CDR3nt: TGCGCCAGCAGCCTAGCGGGTATCAGCTCCTACAATGAGCAGTTCTTC

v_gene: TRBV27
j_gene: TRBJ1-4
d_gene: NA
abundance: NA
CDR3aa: CASGSPQQAVMFF
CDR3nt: TGTGCCAGCGGCTCCCCGCAGCAGGCCGTGATGTTTTTT

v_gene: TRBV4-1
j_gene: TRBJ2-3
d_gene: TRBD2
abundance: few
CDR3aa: CASSPGLAGGFTDTQYF
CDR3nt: TGCGCCAGCAGCCCGGGACTAGCGGGAGGGTTCACAGATACGCAGTATTTT

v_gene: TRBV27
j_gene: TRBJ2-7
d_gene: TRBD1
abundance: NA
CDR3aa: CASSFRTGSYEQYF
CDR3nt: TGTGCCAGCAGTTTTCGGACAGGCTCCTACGAGCAGTACTTC

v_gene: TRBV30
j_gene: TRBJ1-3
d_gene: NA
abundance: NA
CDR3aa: CAWLGRLAGNTIYF
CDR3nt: TGTGCCTGGCTTGGGCGACTAGCTGGAAACACCATATATTTT

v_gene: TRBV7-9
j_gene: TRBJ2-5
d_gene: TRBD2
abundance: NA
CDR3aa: CASSLAPGLAKYQETQYF
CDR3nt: TGTGCCAGCAGCCTCGCGCCGGGACTAGCGAAATACCAAGAGACCCAGTACTTC

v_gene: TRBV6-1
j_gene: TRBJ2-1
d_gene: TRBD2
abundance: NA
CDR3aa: CASSELPTSGRHYNEQFF
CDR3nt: TGTGCCAGCAGTGAATTACCTACTAGCGGGAGACACTACAATGAGCAGTTCTTC

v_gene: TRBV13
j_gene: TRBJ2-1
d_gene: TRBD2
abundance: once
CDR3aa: CATRLAGGPDEQFF
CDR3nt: TGTGCCACCCGTTTAGCGGGAGGGCCTGATGAGCAGTTCTTC

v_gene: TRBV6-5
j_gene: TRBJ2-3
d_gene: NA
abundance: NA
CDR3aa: CASSYSPSPSTDTQYF
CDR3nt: TGTGCCAGCAGTTACTCGCCTAGCCCTAGCACAGATACGCAGTATTTT

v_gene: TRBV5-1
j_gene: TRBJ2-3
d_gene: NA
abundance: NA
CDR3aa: CASSRLVSSTDTQYF
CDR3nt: TGCGCCAGTTCCAGACTGGTATCTAGCACAGATACGCAGTATTTT

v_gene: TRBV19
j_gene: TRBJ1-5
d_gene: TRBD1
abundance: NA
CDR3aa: CASSIDRGNVNQPQHF
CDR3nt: TGTGCCAGTAGTATTGACAGGGGGAACGTCAATCAGCCCCAGCATTTT

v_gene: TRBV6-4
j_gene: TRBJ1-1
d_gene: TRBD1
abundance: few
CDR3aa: CASSDSTGVRAFF
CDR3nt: TGTGCCAGCAGTGACTCGACAGGGGTCCGAGCTTTCTTT

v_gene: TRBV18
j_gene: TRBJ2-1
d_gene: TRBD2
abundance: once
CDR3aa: CASSPLGSGSTAYNEQFF
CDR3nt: TGTGCCAGCTCACCACTTGGTAGCGGGAGTACCGCCTACAATGAGCAGTTCTTC

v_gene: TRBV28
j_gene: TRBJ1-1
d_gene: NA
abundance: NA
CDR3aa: CASSFRGGFTEAFF
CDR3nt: TGTGCCAGCAGTTTTCGAGGGGGTTTCACTGAAGCTTTCTTT

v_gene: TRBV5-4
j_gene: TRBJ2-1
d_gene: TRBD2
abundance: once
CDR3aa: CASSSGLADSSYNEQFF
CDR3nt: TGTGCCAGCAGCTCAGGACTAGCCGATAGCTCCTACAATGAGCAGTTCTTC

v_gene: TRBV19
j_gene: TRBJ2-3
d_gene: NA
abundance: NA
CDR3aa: CASSSQWGSDTQYF
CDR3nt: TGTGCCAGTAGTTCCCAATGGGGCTCAGATACGCAGTATTTT

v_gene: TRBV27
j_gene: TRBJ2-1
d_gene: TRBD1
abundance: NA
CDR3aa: CASSPTVTGGSYNEQFF
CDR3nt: TGTGCCAGCAGTCCCACGGTTACAGGGGGATCCTACAATGAGCAGTTCTTC

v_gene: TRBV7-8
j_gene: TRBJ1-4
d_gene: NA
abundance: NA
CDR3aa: CASRPTARSGKLFF
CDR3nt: TGTGCCAGCAGACCAACAGCGCGTTCGGGGAAACTGTTTTTT

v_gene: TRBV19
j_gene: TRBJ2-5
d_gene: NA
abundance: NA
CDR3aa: CASSDVGGQETQYF
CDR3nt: TGTGCCAGTAGTGATGTAGGGGGCCAAGAGACCCAGTACTTC

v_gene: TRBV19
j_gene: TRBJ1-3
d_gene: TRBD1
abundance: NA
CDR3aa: CASRTGPAGNTIYF
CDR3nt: TGTGCCAGTCGGACAGGACCGGCCGGAAACACCATATATTTT

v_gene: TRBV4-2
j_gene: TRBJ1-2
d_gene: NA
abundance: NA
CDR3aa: CASSRTSGQDGYTF
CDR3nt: TGTGCCAGCAGCCGAACCAGTGGGCAGGATGGCTACACCTTC

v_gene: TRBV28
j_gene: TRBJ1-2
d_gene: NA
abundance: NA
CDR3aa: CASSPPRGNLGYGYTF
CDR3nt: TGTGCCAGCAGTCCCCCGCGGGGAAACTTAGGGTATGGCTACACCTTC

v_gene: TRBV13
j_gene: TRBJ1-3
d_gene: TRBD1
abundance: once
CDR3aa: CASSAGQAPGNTIYF
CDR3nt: TGTGCCAGCAGCGCGGGACAGGCCCCTGGAAACACCATATATTTT

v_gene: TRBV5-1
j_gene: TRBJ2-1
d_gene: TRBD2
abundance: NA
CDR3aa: CASSLGTSGNNYNEQFF
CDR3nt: TGCGCCAGCAGCTTGGGTACCAGCGGGAACAACTACAATGAGCAGTTCTTC

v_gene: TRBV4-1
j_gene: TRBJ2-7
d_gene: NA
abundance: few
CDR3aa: CASSHKDWPSEQYF
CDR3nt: TGCGCCAGCAGCCACAAGGACTGGCCCTCCGAGCAGTACTTC

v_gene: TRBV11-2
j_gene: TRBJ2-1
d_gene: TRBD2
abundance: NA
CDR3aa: CASSLVSASGYEQFF
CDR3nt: TGTGCCAGCAGCTTAGTAAGTGCTAGCGGCTATGAGCAGTTCTTC

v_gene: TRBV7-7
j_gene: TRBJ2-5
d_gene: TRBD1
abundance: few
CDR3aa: CASSLGTAKETQYF
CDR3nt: TGTGCTAGCAGCTTAGGGACAGCAAAAGAGACCCAGTACTTC

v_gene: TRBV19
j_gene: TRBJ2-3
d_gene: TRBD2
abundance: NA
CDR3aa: CASDKAGVPTDTQYF
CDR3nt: TGTGCCAGTGATAAAGCGGGAGTTCCGACAGATACGCAGTATTTT

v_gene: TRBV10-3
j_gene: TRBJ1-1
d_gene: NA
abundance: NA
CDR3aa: CAISVQGSDTEAFF
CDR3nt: TGTGCCATCAGTGTCCAGGGTTCGGACACTGAAGCTTTCTTT

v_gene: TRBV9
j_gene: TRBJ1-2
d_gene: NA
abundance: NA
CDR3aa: CASTPTGFSGYTF
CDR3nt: TGTGCCAGCACCCCGACAGGTTTCTCTGGCTACACCTTC

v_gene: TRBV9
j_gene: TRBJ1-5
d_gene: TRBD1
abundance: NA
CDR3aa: CASSLAGGSNQPQHF
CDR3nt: TGTGCCAGCAGCCTCGCAGGGGGCAGCAATCAGCCCCAGCATTTT

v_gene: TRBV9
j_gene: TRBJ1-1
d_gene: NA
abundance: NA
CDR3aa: CASSVYSANRNTEAFF
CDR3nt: TGTGCCAGCAGCGTGTATTCTGCGAACAGGAACACTGAAGCTTTCTTT

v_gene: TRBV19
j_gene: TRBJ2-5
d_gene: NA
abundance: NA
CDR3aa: CASSPQNQETQYF
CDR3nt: TGTGCCAGTAGTCCACAGAACCAAGAGACCCAGTACTTC

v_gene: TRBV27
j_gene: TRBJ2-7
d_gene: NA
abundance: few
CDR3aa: CASSWGGLGAYEQYF
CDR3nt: TGTGCCAGCAGTTGGGGGGGCCTAGGGGCCTACGAGCAGTACTTC